One and the same sample provided the 29 T cell receptor beta chains below, sequenced in a study of T-cell reconstitution after alpha-beta-depleted transplantation in children. Unique molecular identifiers tagged the TCRbeta library. Each CDR3 protein is one row after TCRdb ran MiXCR on the PCR reads. The sample has some 200,000 distinct CDR3 sequences, about 7% seen once. Specimen: PBMCs, collected before TCRalphabeta/CD19-depleted stem cell transplant. The receptors were sampled from a boy aged 2 to 9 with acute lymphoblastic leukemia, due to receive a stem cell transplant.

This clonotype was counted a few times. V and J are TRBV7-9 and TRBJ2-1, with 7 positions matching TRBD2. There are 15 residues in the CDR3. Germline values: CDR1 SEHNR, CDR2 FQNEAQ (reference sequence). Trimming took 4 bases from V and 0 from J; bases not matched to a gene: 3. The CDR3 nucleotides read TGTGCCAGCAGCTCGGGAGGAAACTCCTACAATGAGCAGTTCTTC. Translated, it gives CASSSGGNSYNEQFF.

The chain recombines TRBV9 with TRBJ2-6, with D perhaps matching TRBD2 (5 bases). V lost 0 bases, J lost 1 base, and 11 bases lay in between. Germline CDR1 and CDR2: SGDLS and YYNGEE. The CDR3 sequence is 17 residues long. The DNA of the CDR3 is TGTGCCAGCAGCGTAGCGTTCCGAGGGTCTGGGGCCAACGTCCTGACTTTC. This sequence encodes CASSVAFRGSGANVLTF. Together with reference TRBV9 and TRBJ2-6, the CDR3 gives the full variable domain: DSGVTQTPKHLITATGQRVTLRCSPRSGDLSVYWYQQSLDQGLQFLIQYYNGEERAKGNILERFSAQQFPDLHSELNLSSLELGDSALYFCASSVAFRGSGANVLTFGAGSRLTVL.

This clonotype was seen repeatedly, ten times or more. This chain connects TRBV12-3 or TRBV12-4 to TRBJ1-6; D is undetermined. CDR3 length: 13 residues. The V end was cut by 5 bases, the J end by 7 bases, with 9 bases between. CDR3 in DNA: TGTGCCAGCAGTCCACACACCAATTCACCCCTCCACTTT. This gives the protein CASSPHTNSPLHF.

This clonotype was observed at least ten times. This rearrangement joins TRBV9 to TRBJ2-5; D remains ambiguous. CDR1 is SGDLS and CDR2 is YYNGEE in the germline V gene. V was trimmed by 0 bases and J by 5 bases, leaving 5 bases between them. The CDR3 totals 12 residues. The CDR3 DNA follows: TGTGCCAGCAGCGTAGACGAGGAGACCCAGTACTTC. Amino acids: CASSVDEETQYF.

This clonotype was counted at least ten times. The J gene is TRBJ2-5, the V gene TRBV7-2, with a tentative D call TRBD2 (6 bases). Trimming took off 1 base at V and 7 bases at J, with 13 bases between the two ends. The CDR3 totals 14 residues. Germline lookup yields CDR1 SGHTA and CDR2 FQGNSA. The CDR3 DNA follows: TGTGCCAGCAGCTTAGGGGGCTCCGGGGGGACCCAGTACTTC. Translation gives CASSLGGSGGTQYF. Variable domain in full (rest from reference TRBV7-2 and TRBJ2-5): GAGVSQSPSNKVTEKGKDVELRCDPISGHTALYWYRQSLGQGLEFLIYFQGNSAPDKSGLPSDRFSAERTGGSVSTLTIQRTQQEDSAVYLCASSLGGSGGTQYFGPGTRLLVL.

The sample holds many counts of this clonotype. The V gene is TRBV25-1, the J gene TRBJ2-1; maybe TRBD2 (5 bases). Germline CDR1 is MGHDK and CDR2 is SYGVNS. The CDR3 covers 12 residues. V was pared by 3 bases and J by 13 bases, with 13 bases between. CDR3 sequence (DNA): TGTGCCAGCAGTGACTCCCGGACTTATCAGTTCTTC. Protein product: CASSDSRTYQFF.

J is TRBJ1-2 and V is TRBV30; no firm D call. The germline CDR1 and CDR2 sequences are GTSNPN and SVGIG (reference sequence). This CDR3 has 11 residues. V was clipped by 3 bases and J by 4 bases, with 6 bases between them. CDR3 sequence (DNA): TGTGCCTGGAGGGTTTCCTATGGCTACACCTTC. This gives the protein CAWRVSYGYTF.

The chain combines TRBV20-1 with TRBJ1-1; D is possibly TRBD1 (5 bases). CDR3 length equals 14 residues. Deletions cut 4 bases from V and 1 base from J, with 13 bases between. CDR1 and CDR2 from the germline V gene are DFQATT and SNEGSKA (reference sequence). The CDR3 reads CSATTGTQNTEAFF. The CDR3 DNA sequence: TGCAGTGCTACAACCGGGACGCAGAACACTGAAGCTTTCTTT.

The genes are TRBV7-2 and TRBJ2-1; 10 nucleotides align to TRBD1. The CDR3 sequence is 16 residues long. V dropped 4 bases and J dropped 12; count of bases not matched to a gene: 15. Germline V CDR1 and CDR2: SGHTA, FQGNSA. CDR3: CASSSLGTGESLVQFF. For the CDR3, the DNA is TGTGCCAGCAGCTCCCTCGGGACAGGGGAGTCTTTAGTGCAGTTCTTC.

There are many counts of this clonotype. CDR3: CASSLGQGVDTQYF. As DNA, the CDR3 is TGTGCCAGCAGTTTAGGACAGGGGGTAGATACGCAGTATTTT. The chain employs TRBV12-3 or TRBV12-4 and TRBJ2-3, with TRBD1 matching over 9 bases. The length of the CDR3 is 14 residues. V shed 1 base, J shed 5 bases, and the junction held 1 base outside the gene matches.

This clonotype has at least ten counts. The chain recombines TRBV7-2 with TRBJ2-2; D is uncertain. The CDR3 extends over 12 amino acids. Trimming left V 1 base short and J 6 bases short, with 3 bases between. The germline CDR1 and CDR2 sequences are SGHTA and FQGNSA. Here the CDR3 reads CASSLVSGELFF. The DNA for the CDR3 is TGTGCCAGCAGCTTAGTTTCCGGGGAGCTGTTTTTT.

In this sample, this clonotype turned up a few times. J is TRBJ2-2 and V is TRBV5-1, with unresolved D. Trimming pared 1 base from V and 1 base from J, leaving 11 bases between. Germline lookup yields CDR1 SGHRS and CDR2 YFSETQ. This CDR3 region has 16 residues. The DNA for the CDR3 is TGCGCCAGCAGCTTGAGGGTCCCAGAGAACACCGGGGAGCTGTTTTTT. Encoded protein: CASSLRVPENTGELFF.

This clonotype was detected many times. This chain joins TRBV27 and TRBJ1-5; 11 nucleotides align to TRBD1. Looked up from germline, CDR1 is MNHEY and CDR2 is SMNVEV (reference sequence). Trimming took 6 bases from V and 3 from J; bases not matched to a gene: 7. The CDR3 is 16 residues long. The CDR3, as DNA: TGTGCCAGCAGGGGACAGGGGGGAACGTCCAATCAGCCCCAGCATTTT. This translates into CASRGQGGTSNQPQHF.

As to this clonotype: Since a much larger clone is just one base distant, this may be a read error. This likely comes from a read error, as the CDR3 has no conserved phenylalanine or tryptophan at its end. The genes are TRBV5-1 and TRBJ1-5; weak D call: TRBD1 (5 bases). The CDR3 length is 14 residues. Germline V CDR1 and CDR2: SGHRS, YFSETQ. With 4 bases removed from V and 6 bases from J, the gap between germline ends came to 14 bases. The CDR3 is CASSPNQGSQPQHS. The CDR3 DNA reads TGCGCCAGCAGCCCAAATCAGGGATCTCAGCCCCAGCATTCT.

This clonotype was observed at least ten times. The chain is built from TRBV27 and TRBJ2-7; TRBD1 or TRBD2 may be the D gene (5 bases each). Germline V gene lookup returns CDR1 MNHEY and CDR2 SMNVEV (reference sequence). CDR3 length: 12 residues. Trimming shortened V by 5 bases and J by 7 bases, and 12 bases separated the two germline ends. The CDR3 nucleotides are TGTGCCAGCAGTAAGGGACCGAGAGAGCAGTACTTC. Translated: CASSKGPREQYF.

This clonotype came up a few times. V is TRBV7-2 and J is TRBJ2-1; 12 bases agree with TRBD2. The CDR3 covers 16 residues. With V trimmed by 2 bases and J by 4 bases, 3 bases remained unmatched. Germline V gives CDR1 SGHTA, CDR2 FQGNSA. The CDR3 loop is CASSLLAGGQYNEQFF. CDR3 nucleotide sequence: TGTGCCAGCAGCTTACTAGCGGGGGGGCAATACAATGAGCAGTTCTTC.

This clonotype showed up many times. The rearrangement joins TRBV28 to TRBJ1-5; TRBD1 is a possible D gene (6 bases). The germline V gene encodes CDR1 MDHEN and CDR2 SYDVKM. V lost 10 bases and J lost 3, with 13 bases in between. The CDR3 contains 13 residues. The CDR3 DNA reads TGTGCCACCCGGACAGAGAACAATCAGCCCCAGCATTTT. Protein: CATRTENNQPQHF.

This clonotype was picked up many times. As DNA, the CDR3 is TGTGCCAGCAGCGTAGCGGGGGACGGGGAGACCCAGTACTTC. Its translation: CASSVAGDGETQYF. The V and J genes are TRBV9 and TRBJ2-5; tentatively, D is TRBD2 (6 bases). V lost 0 bases and J 5 bases, leaving 11 bases between the germline ends. The CDR3 is 14 amino acids. The germline V gene has CDR1 SGDLS and CDR2 YYNGEE. Supplemented by reference TRBV9 and TRBJ2-5, the full variable domain reads DSGVTQTPKHLITATGQRVTLRCSPRSGDLSVYWYQQSLDQGLQFLIQYYNGEERAKGNILERFSAQQFPDLHSELNLSSLELGDSALYFCASSVAGDGETQYFGPGTRLLVL.

About this clonotype: A much larger clone sits a single nucleotide away, making a read error possible. The rearrangement links TRBV28 to TRBJ2-1; 9 nucleotides match TRBD2. The CDR3 loop spans 18 amino acids. Germline trimming cut 7 bases from V and 8 bases from J; bases unmatched to any gene: 21. CDR1 and CDR2 (germline): MDHEN, SYDVKM. The CDR3: CASISPPAAGGVTDEQFF. CDR3 sequence (DNA): TGTGCCAGCATTTCCCCACCAGCAGCGGGGGGTGTGACAGATGAGCAGTTCTTC.

This clonotype was seen more than once but under ten times. V usage is TRBV5-5 and J usage is TRBJ2-1, with a weak D call TRBD1 (5 bases). Trimming took off 4 bases at V and 0 bases at J, with 20 bases between the two ends. In germline, CDR1 is SGHKS, CDR2 YYEKEE (reference sequence). This CDR3 has 18 amino acids. CDR3 sequence: CASSIQTSLGLSYNEQFF. In DNA form, the CDR3 reads TGTGCCAGCAGCATACAAACCTCTCTGGGGCTCTCCTACAATGAGCAGTTCTTC.

The chain combines TRBV12-3 or TRBV12-4 with TRBJ1-3, with D hard to call. Trimming stripped 6 bases from V and 0 bases from J, with 9 bases between. The CDR3 spans 14 residues. CDR3 DNA: TGTGCCAGCAGCCACAGCTCCTCTGGAAACACCATATATTTT. Its protein product is CASSHSSSGNTIYF.

This clonotype showed up many times. At one boundary the junction diverges from the germline segment, which might be a read error. The chain recombines TRBV11-2 with TRBJ2-2, with D possibly TRBD2 on 5 matching bases. This CDR3 is 14 amino acids long. Germline CDR1 and CDR2: SGHAT and FQNNGV. The CDR3, as DNA: TGTGCCAGCGAGCGGACGACGAACACCGGGGAGCTTTTTTTT. It is translated as CASERTTNTGELFF.

The chain carries TRBV19 and TRBJ2-1; unclear D gene. Per the germline V gene, CDR1 is LNHDA and CDR2 is SQIVND (reference sequence). V was cut by 3 bases and J by 8 bases, with 5 bases left in between. The CDR3 is made up of 11 amino acids. The CDR3 coding sequence is TGTGCCAGTAGTATTTCGGATGAGCAGTTCTTC. The encoded protein is CASSISDEQFF.

This clonotype has just a few counts. The chain couples TRBV20-1 to TRBJ2-7, with D unresolved. CDR1 is DFQATT, CDR2 SNEGSKA, per germline (reference sequence). This CDR3 comprises 11 residues. V lost 3 bases, J lost 3 bases, and 6 bases lay in between. In DNA form, the CDR3 reads TGCAGTGCTAGGGTTAACTACGAGCAGTACTTC. Translated, it gives CSARVNYEQYF.

Many counts were recorded for this clonotype. The rearrangement uses TRBV4-2 and TRBJ2-5, with D possibly TRBD2 on 6 matching bases. Germline CDR1 is LGHNA and CDR2 is YNFKEQ. The CDR3 is 17 amino acids. Trimming took off 0 bases at V and 1 base at J, with 15 bases between the two ends. CDR3 nucleotide sequence: TGTGCCAGCAGCCAAGAAGTGGCAGGGAGGACCCAAGAGACCCAGTACTTC. Residues: CASSQEVAGRTQETQYF.

This clonotype was seen at least ten times. This chain links TRBV10-2 with TRBJ1-2, with no clear D. Germline CDR1 reads WSHSY; CDR2 reads SAAADI. This CDR3 comprises 14 residues. Trimming shortened V by 3 bases and J by 4 bases, and 12 bases separated the two germline ends. This CDR3 reads CASSEWVLAYGYTF. The DNA for the CDR3 is TGCGCCAGCAGTGAATGGGTCCTGGCCTATGGCTACACCTTC.

This clonotype was picked up many times. The chain has TRBV4-1 and TRBJ1-4; D is unresolved. Trimming took 4 bases from V and 8 from J, leaving 11 bases between them. The CDR3 is 13 amino acids. Germline lookup yields CDR1 MGHRA and CDR2 YSYEKL. The CDR3 loop reads CASSRTTEEKLFF. CDR3 coding DNA: TGCGCCAGCAGCCGAACGACGGAAGAAAAACTGTTTTTT.

This clonotype was recorded at least ten times. The chain combines TRBV12-3 or TRBV12-4 with TRBJ2-7; D might be TRBD1 or TRBD2, each matching 6 bases. The CDR3 is made up of 15 amino acids. V was pared by 3 bases and J by 0 bases, with 12 bases between. The CDR3 DNA is TGTGCCAGCAGTTTCCTGGGGGGCCCCTCCTACGAGCAGTACTTC. It yields the protein CASSFLGGPSYEQYF.

This clonotype was found many times. The chain recombines TRBV5-6 with TRBJ1-1; D not certain. CDR1 is SGHDT, CDR2 YYEEEE, per germline. V was trimmed by 5 bases and J by 8 bases, leaving 19 bases between them. The CDR3 contains 14 residues. The CDR3 bases are TGTGCCAGCAGATTTGGACCCGCCAAAGGGGAAGCTTTCTTT. Translated: CASRFGPAKGEAFF.